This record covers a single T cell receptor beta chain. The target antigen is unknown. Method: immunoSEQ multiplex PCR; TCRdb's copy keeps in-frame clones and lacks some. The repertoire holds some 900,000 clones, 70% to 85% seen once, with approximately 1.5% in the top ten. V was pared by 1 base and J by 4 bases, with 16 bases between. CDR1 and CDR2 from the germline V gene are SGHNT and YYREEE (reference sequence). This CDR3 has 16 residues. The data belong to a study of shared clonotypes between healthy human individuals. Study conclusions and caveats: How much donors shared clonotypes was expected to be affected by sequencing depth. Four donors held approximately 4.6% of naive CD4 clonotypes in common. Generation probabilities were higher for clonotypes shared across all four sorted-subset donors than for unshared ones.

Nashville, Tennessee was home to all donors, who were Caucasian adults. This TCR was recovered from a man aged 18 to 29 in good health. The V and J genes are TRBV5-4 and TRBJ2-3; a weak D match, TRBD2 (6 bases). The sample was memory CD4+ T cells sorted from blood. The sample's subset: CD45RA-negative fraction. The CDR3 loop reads CASSLKEGAYADTQYF. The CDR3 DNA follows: TGTGCCAGCAGCTTGAAGGAGGGAGCCTACGCAGATACGCAGTATTTT.